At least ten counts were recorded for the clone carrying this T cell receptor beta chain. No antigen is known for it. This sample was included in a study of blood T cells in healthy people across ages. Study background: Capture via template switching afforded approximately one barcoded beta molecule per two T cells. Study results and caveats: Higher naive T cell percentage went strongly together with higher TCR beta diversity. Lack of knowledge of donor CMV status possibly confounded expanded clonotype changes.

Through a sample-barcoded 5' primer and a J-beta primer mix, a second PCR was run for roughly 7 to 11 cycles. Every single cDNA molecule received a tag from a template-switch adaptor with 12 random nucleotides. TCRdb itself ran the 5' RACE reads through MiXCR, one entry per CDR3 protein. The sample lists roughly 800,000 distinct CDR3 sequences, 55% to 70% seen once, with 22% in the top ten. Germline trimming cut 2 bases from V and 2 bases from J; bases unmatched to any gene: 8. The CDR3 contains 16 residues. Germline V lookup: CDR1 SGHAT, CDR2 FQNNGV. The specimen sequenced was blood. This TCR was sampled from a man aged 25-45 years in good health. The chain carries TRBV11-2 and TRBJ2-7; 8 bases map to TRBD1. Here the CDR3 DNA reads TGTGCCAGCAGCTTATTGACGGACAGGGAGGCCTACGAGCAGTACTTC. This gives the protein CASSLLTDREAYEQYF.